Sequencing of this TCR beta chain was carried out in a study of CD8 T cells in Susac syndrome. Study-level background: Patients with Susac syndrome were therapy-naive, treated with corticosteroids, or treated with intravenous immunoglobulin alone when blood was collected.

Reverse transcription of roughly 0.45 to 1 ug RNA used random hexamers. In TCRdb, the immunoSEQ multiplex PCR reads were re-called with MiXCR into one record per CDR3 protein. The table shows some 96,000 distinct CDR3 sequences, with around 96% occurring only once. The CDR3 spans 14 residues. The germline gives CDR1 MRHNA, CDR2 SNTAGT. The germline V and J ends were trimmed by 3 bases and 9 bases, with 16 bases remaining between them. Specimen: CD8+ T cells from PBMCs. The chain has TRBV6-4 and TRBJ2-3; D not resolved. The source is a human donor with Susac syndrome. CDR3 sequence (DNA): TGTGCCAGCAGTGAAGAACTCTGGTCCCCAACGCAGTATTTT. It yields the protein CASSEELWSPTQYF.